This TCR beta chain was recovered during a study of T cell responses to AZD1222 COVID-19 vaccine. TCRdb keeps only in-frame clones here, not all; method: immunoSEQ multiplex PCR. This table has over 130,000 clones, more than 85% appearing once. The sample consisted of peripheral blood, taken 28 days after the second AZD1222 dose. This receptor was obtained from an adult who received the AZD1222 COVID-19 vaccine.

CDR3 DNA sequence: TGCAGCGTTGAAGATATGGTTGCGGGGACTGAAGCTTTCTTT. Its translation: CSVEDMVAGTEAFF. The chain recombines TRBV29-1 with TRBJ1-1; D is unclear. Trimming cost V 0 bases and J 5 bases, with 13 bases left between them. The CDR3 has 14 amino acids. The germline gives CDR1 SQVTM, CDR2 ANQGSEA.